This T cell receptor (beta chain) was identified during a study of T cell changes during pregnancy in multiple sclerosis. Trimming pared 5 bases from V and 4 bases from J, leaving 9 bases between. Germline V gives CDR1 SGHTA, CDR2 FQGNSA. The CDR3 contains 13 residues. Measured with immunoSEQ multiplex PCR; TCRdb has only the in-frame clones, and not every one. Here the sample spans some 42,000 clones, 70% to 90% being singletons. The TCR originated in a female donor with multiple sclerosis, enrolled in a pregnancy study. The chain recombines TRBV7-2 with TRBJ1-3; tentatively, D is TRBD1 (6 bases). The specimen was CD4+ T cells from peripheral blood mononuclear cells, collected after pregnancy. The chain's CDR3 is CASSTRGGNTIYF. DNA for the CDR3: TGTGCCAGCAGCACCAGGGGAGGAAACACCATATATTTT.